The entry that follows covers one T cell receptor beta chain sequence. Baseline, cycle 4 day 1, and cycle 7 day 1 were the blood sampling points. This CDR3 spans 17 amino acids. V shed 4 bases and J 1 base; nucleotides not matched to a gene: 3. CDR1 is SGHRS and CDR2 is YFSETQ in the germline V gene. Sequenced by immunoSEQ multiplex PCR; TCRdb stores in-frame clones only, minus some. The sample lists about 12,000 clones, roughly 81% occurring once. This entry is derived from a study of OX40 agonist ivuxolimab in advanced cancers. Study as a whole: In this cohort, patients received ivuxolimab, an agonistic anti-OX40 (CD134) antibody. Patients treated during dose escalation were battling hepatocellular carcinoma, melanoma, renal cell or head and neck cancer. Males comprised about 84% of the group, whose mean age was approximately 60 years (range roughly 20 to 85).

The sequence came from an adult with an advanced solid tumor such as melanoma, head and neck, liver or kidney cancer. The sequences come from CD4+ or CD8+ T cells sorted from blood, collected in a trial of the OX40 agonist ivuxolimab. The chain carries TRBV5-1 and TRBJ2-2; 14 bases line up with TRBD2. CDR3 amino acids: CASSAGLAGVNTGELFF. DNA of the CDR3: TGCGCCAGCAGCGCGGGACTAGCGGGAGTGAACACCGGGGAGCTGTTTTTT. The full variable domain, completed using reference TRBV5-1 and TRBJ2-2, is KAGVTQTPRYLIKTRGQQVTLSCSPISGHRSVSWYQQTPGQGLQFLFEYFSETQRNKGNFPGRFSGRQFSNSRSEMNVSTLELGDSALYLCASSAGLAGVNTGELFFGEGSRLTVL.